This TCR beta chain is from a study of somatic mutations in cytotoxic T cells in rheumatoid arthritis. Positive selection using magnetic beads isolated the CD4+ and CD8+ cells (purity was checked by flow cytometry). The method was immunoSEQ multiplex PCR; TCRdb's version includes in-frame clones alone and lacks a portion of them. The repertoire includes about 25,000 clones, roughly 80% of them detected once, and roughly 4.9% sits in the top ten. Study-level findings and limits: An increase in CD8+ clonality with age was seen in rheumatoid arthritis patients but not in healthy controls. A largest CD8+ clone above 20% of CD8+ cells occurred in about an eighth of the 65 patients. Clonality measured in CD8+ T cells did not differ significantly between rheumatoid arthritis patients and age-matched healthy controls.

V shed 1 base and J shed 3 bases, with 19 bases lying between them. The CDR3 length is 17 residues. Per the germline V gene, CDR1 is LGHNT and CDR2 is FRNRAP. To note about this clone: Its cognate antigen is unknown.

This TCR was recovered from a man aged 50 or older in good health. The sample was CD8+ T cells sorted from blood. The chain uses TRBV12-5 and TRBJ2-7, with D possibly being TRBD1 or TRBD2 (5 bases each). The CDR3 DNA sequence: TGTGCTAGTGGTTTGGCTCCCCTCTCGGGACGGATCTACGAGCAGTACTTC. As protein: CASGLAPLSGRIYEQYF.